What follows are 8 T cell receptor beta chains derived from one specimen sequenced in a study of CD8 T cells in ankylosing spondylitis. TCRdb used MiXCR to reprocess the 5' RACE reads, holding one entry per CDR3 protein. The profile shows roughly 120,000 distinct CDR3 sequences, over 6% of them singletons. The sequenced material came from blood, either unsorted or a sorted T cell fraction (not recorded which). The receptors stem from a male donor with ankylosing spondylitis or in good health (not recorded which).

The table lists this clonotype with many counts. The chain recombines TRBV10-3 with TRBJ1-3; D is undetermined. V lost 6 bases and J 2 bases, leaving 14 bases between the germline ends. Germline V gene lookup returns CDR1 ENHRY and CDR2 SYGVKD. The CDR3 covers 15 residues. CDR3 in amino acids: CAISGEASPGNTIYF. The CDR3 DNA reads TGTGCCATCAGCGGGGAGGCCTCACCTGGAAACACCATATATTTT.

This clonotype was detected only a few times. The J gene is TRBJ2-7, the V gene TRBV10-3, with D maybe TRBD1 (6 bases). Trimming took 4 bases from V and 3 from J, leaving 16 bases between them. The germline V gene has CDR1 ENHRY and CDR2 SYGVKD. This CDR3 region has 15 residues. CDR3 DNA sequence: TGTGCCATCAGTGCAGTCACAGGGCTATTCTACGAGCAGTACTTC. Amino acids: CAISAVTGLFYEQYF.

This clonotype was seen repeatedly, ten times or more. The V gene is TRBV5-1, the J gene TRBJ1-1, with D maybe TRBD1 (6 bases). Germline CDR1 SGHRS, CDR2 YFSETQ. CDR3 length: 18 amino acids. The germline V and J ends were trimmed by 4 bases and 0 bases, with 22 bases remaining between them. DNA for the CDR3: TGCGCCAGCAGCCCCAACCTTGGGACATTTTCGATGAACACTGAAGCTTTCTTT. Protein: CASSPNLGTFSMNTEAFF.

This clonotype was seen many times. This chain uses TRBV7-8 with TRBJ2-7; perhaps D is TRBD1 or TRBD2 (5 bases each). V dropped 1 base and J dropped 2 bases, with 12 bases sitting between them. The CDR3 covers 15 residues. Per the germline V gene, CDR1 is SGHVS and CDR2 is FQNEAQ. As DNA, the CDR3 is TGTGCCAGCAGCTTAGGGGGGTTGGGGGCCTACGAGCAGTACTTC. Its protein is CASSLGGLGAYEQYF.

This clonotype was seen at least ten times. The chain employs TRBV7-9 and TRBJ1-1; D not certain. The CDR3 spans 15 residues. Germline V gene lookup returns CDR1 SEHNR and CDR2 FQNEAQ (reference sequence). V was cut by 0 bases and J by 5 bases, with 13 bases left in between. The DNA of the CDR3 is TGTGCCAGCAGCTTAGCGACGGGTGCGGGGACTGAAGCTTTCTTT. Its translation is CASSLATGAGTEAFF.

This clonotype was observed many times. V usage is TRBV4-2 and J usage is TRBJ1-5; D unresolved. Germline loops: CDR1 LGHNA, CDR2 YNFKEQ. V was shortened by 0 bases and J by 3 bases, with 18 bases between the two germline ends. The CDR3 spans 18 residues. The CDR3 sequence: CASSQDPQALAHNQPQHF. The DNA for the CDR3 is TGTGCCAGCAGCCAAGATCCTCAGGCTCTCGCCCACAATCAGCCCCAGCATTTT.

Ten or more counts support this clonotype. This chain joins TRBV5-5 and TRBJ1-4, with D unclear. This CDR3 contains 14 residues. The germline V gene has CDR1 SGHKS and CDR2 YYEKEE (reference sequence). The V gene lost 1 base and the J gene lost 6 bases, with 10 bases spanning the gap. CDR3 residues: CASSLLGRDEKLFF. The CDR3, as DNA: TGTGCCAGCAGCTTGCTAGGGAGGGATGAAAAACTGTTTTTT.

The chain carries TRBV5-6 and TRBJ2-2; the D gene could be TRBD1 or TRBD2 (5 bases each). The V and J ends lost 3 bases and 0 bases respectively, with 12 bases between them. The CDR3 is made up of 16 amino acids. Per the germline V gene, CDR1 is SGHDT and CDR2 is YYEEEE. Here the CDR3 reads CASSWGPNANTGELFF. For the CDR3, the DNA is TGTGCCAGCAGCTGGGGACCGAATGCGAACACCGGGGAGCTGTTTTTT.